This is a list of T cell receptor beta chains from one sample in a study of blood T cell repertoires in COVID-19. This table comes from immunoSEQ multiplex PCR, and its TCRdb copy is limited to in-frame clones, with some not included. The sample has 150,000 to 200,000 clones; 80% to 90% are singletons. The source material was PBMCs or T cells enriched from blood (not recorded which). Receptor source: a woman under 30 who had recovered from COVID-19. Both conserved end residues are part of each CDR3. A D gene is named only where the DNA matches it firmly. Only some rows state a clone size, as once, few, many or a class for expanded clones.

D gene: -
clone size: -
J gene: TRBJ1-1
V gene: TRBV16
CDR3 DNA: TGTGCCAGCAGTCCGACCAGGGGCTTAAACACTGAAGCTTTCTTT
CDR3 protein: CASSPTRGLNTEAFF

D gene: -
clone size: -
J gene: TRBJ1-2
V gene: TRBV28
CDR3 DNA: TGTGCCAGCACTAGTTTCCCTGGGAGGCAGTTCTATGGCTACACCTTC
CDR3 protein: CASTSFPGRQFYGYTF

D gene: TRBD2
clone size: -
J gene: TRBJ2-1
V gene: TRBV7-9
CDR3 DNA: TGTGCCAGCAGTCCAGGGCGGGGGAGCTCCTACAATGAGCAGTTCTTC
CDR3 protein: CASSPGRGSSYNEQFF

D gene: TRBD2
clone size: -
J gene: TRBJ2-3
V gene: TRBV11-3
CDR3 DNA: TGTGCCAGCAGCTTTAGCGGGGCGAACACAGATACGCAGTATTTT
CDR3 protein: CASSFSGANTDTQYF

D gene: TRBD1
clone size: -
J gene: TRBJ1-6
V gene: TRBV18
CDR3 DNA: TGTGCCAGCTCCCCGGGACAGCATAATTCACCCCTCCACTTT
CDR3 protein: CASSPGQHNSPLHF

D gene: -
clone size: -
J gene: TRBJ2-2
V gene: TRBV11-3
CDR3 DNA: TGTGCCAGCGCCTCAGGACCAGGGGAAAACACCGGGGAGCTGTTTTTT
CDR3 protein: CASASGPGENTGELFF

D gene: -
clone size: -
J gene: TRBJ1-3
V gene: TRBV11-2
CDR3 DNA: TGTGCCAGCAGCAAAGACAGCTCCCGGGGAAACACCATATATTTT
CDR3 protein: CASSKDSSRGNTIYF

D gene: -
clone size: -
J gene: TRBJ2-4
V gene: TRBV2
CDR3 DNA: TGTGCCAGCAGTATGAAAACAGGGTTTAGCGATGGCAAAAACATTCAGTACTTC
CDR3 protein: CASSMKTGFSDGKNIQYF

D gene: -
clone size: -
J gene: TRBJ2-1
V gene: TRBV11-2
CDR3 DNA: TGTGCCAGCAGCTTAGGTGGCGGGGTCGGGAATGAGCAGTTCTTC
CDR3 protein: CASSLGGGVGNEQFF

D gene: -
clone size: once
J gene: TRBJ2-1
V gene: TRBV6-1
CDR3 DNA: TGTGCCAGCAGGGAAATTAGCGGTGCCTCCTACAATGAGCAGTTCTTC
CDR3 protein: CASREISGASYNEQFF

D gene: -
clone size: -
J gene: TRBJ1-6
V gene: TRBV28
CDR3 DNA: TGTGCCAGCAGTTTACTCCGGGGGAATTATAATTCACCCCTCCACTTT
CDR3 protein: CASSLLRGNYNSPLHF

D gene: -
clone size: -
J gene: TRBJ2-3
V gene: TRBV14
CDR3 DNA: TGTGCCAGCAGCCAAGATCTAGCTCCAGATACGCAGTATTTT
CDR3 protein: CASSQDLAPDTQYF

D gene: -
clone size: -
J gene: TRBJ2-1
V gene: TRBV11-3
CDR3 DNA: TGTGCCAGCAGCCCCGACCGACCAGGGACTTACAATGAGCAGTTCTTC
CDR3 protein: CASSPDRPGTYNEQFF

D gene: -
clone size: -
J gene: TRBJ2-1
V gene: TRBV7-8
CDR3 DNA: TGTGCCAGCAGTAAACTGGACAGTACGTTCTTC
CDR3 protein: CASSKLDSTFF